Described below is a single T cell receptor beta chain sequence and its context. No antigen is known for it. Deletions cut 6 bases from V and 3 bases from J, with 10 bases between. Germline CDR1 LNHDA, CDR2 SQIVND (reference sequence). There are 13 residues in the CDR3. This sample was taken from a study of T cells in localized non-small cell lung cancer. Points from the study as a whole: T cell clonality was highest in uninvolved adjacent lung, above tumor.

Profiled with immunoSEQ multiplex PCR; TCRdb holds only in-frame clones, not every one. The sample contains 23,000 or so clones, less than 90% of which appear only once. The chain is built from TRBV19 and TRBJ2-3; D is perhaps TRBD1 (6 bases). Sequenced here: peripheral blood, sampled before any cancer treatment. The source of this sequence is a woman aged 35-75 years with stage I lung adenocarcinoma. The CDR3: CASSKGETDTQYF. CDR3 bases: TGTGCCAGTAGCAAGGGGGAAACAGATACGCAGTATTTT.